The 23 T cell receptor beta chains given below trace back to one sample, sequenced in a study of shared clonotypes between healthy human individuals (dated by TCRdb to the early 2020s). Library generation was performed with the immunoSEQ multiplex PCR assay. What TCRdb holds here is the immuneACCESS table cut down to in-frame rearrangements. Part of the clones is not present; checked against another copy, under half of the missing clones reflect an unresolved V gene, and the others are unexplained. The sample table contains 1.5 million to 2.5 million clones; only one count was recorded for about 95% of them. The ten most abundant clones make up more than 0.9% of the sample. For the CD8 naive samples, CD45RO-negative cells were positively selected for CCR7, yielding a CD45RA+CCR7+ population from which TemRA cells were excluded. Sequenced sample: naive CD8+ T cells sorted from blood. The cell subset or site label on this specimen signifies: CD45RA+CCR7+. The receptors stem from a man between 18 and 29 years old in good health.

CDR3 sequence: CASSQRGLGTNEKLFF. Written as DNA, the CDR3 is TGTGCCAGCAGCCAACGGGGGCTGGGAACTAATGAAAAACTGTTTTTT. V and J are TRBV4-2 and TRBJ1-4; TRBD1 might be the D (6 bases). The CDR3 runs to 16 residues. Germline V gives CDR1 LGHNA, CDR2 YNFKEQ. Deletions cut 2 bases from V and 1 base from J, with 11 bases between.

In nucleotides, the CDR3 is TGTGCCAGCAGCGTTATGTCGGGGGGCAGGGAGACCCAGTACTTC. Its protein is CASSVMSGGRETQYF. J is TRBJ2-5 and V is TRBV9; possibly TRBD2 for D (7 bases). Looked up from germline, CDR1 is SGDLS and CDR2 is YYNGEE. V shed 2 bases and J shed 5 bases, with 16 bases lying between them. The CDR3 is 15 amino acids.

A word on this clone: The same CDR3 can be traced to other DNA sequences in this sample. Here the CDR3 reads CASSPRDGSYEQYF. In DNA form, the CDR3 reads TGTGCCAGCAGTCCCAGGGACGGTTCCTACGAGCAGTACTTC. The chain links TRBV27 to TRBJ2-7; D may correspond to TRBD1 or TRBD2 (5 bases each). Germline values: CDR1 MNHEY, CDR2 SMNVEV (reference sequence). There are 14 residues in the CDR3. Trimming took off 5 bases at V and 1 base at J, with 12 bases between the two ends.

The genes are TRBV2 and TRBJ2-4; D gene uncertain. Trimming removed 3 bases from V and 8 bases from J, with 8 bases in between. The CDR3 extends over 12 amino acids. CDR1 and CDR2 from the germline V gene are SNHLY and FYNNEI. As DNA, the CDR3 is TGTGCCAGCAGTGACAGTAGTGACATTCAGTACTTC. Translating gives CASSDSSDIQYF.

This rearrangement joins TRBV6-4 to TRBJ2-7, with 11 bases identical to TRBD1. Per germline, CDR1 MRHNA and CDR2 SNTAGT. J gave up 5 bases and V 0 bases, and 3 bases lay outside the gene matches. There are 15 residues in the CDR3. The CDR3 DNA follows: TGTGCCAGCAGTGACTCGGACAGGGGGCTGGACGAGCAGTACTTC. Translation: CASSDSDRGLDEQYF.

The V gene is TRBV6-1, the J gene TRBJ2-7, with 12 positions matching TRBD2. J was trimmed by 3 bases and V by 1 base; bases with no gene match: 4. The length of the CDR3 is 16 residues. The germline gives CDR1 MNHNS, CDR2 SASEGT. CDR3 DNA: TGTGCCAGCAGTGAAGAAGTACTAGCGGGGGGCTACGAGCAGTACTTC. This translates into CASSEEVLAGGYEQYF.

With regard to this clone: Different DNA sequences within this sample yield the same CDR3. The CDR3 coding sequence is TGTGCCAGCAGCCCGGGTGGCAATCAGCCCCAGCATTTT. Translating it yields CASSPGGNQPQHF. V usage is TRBV28 and J usage is TRBJ1-5; D uncertain. V dropped 6 bases and J dropped 2 bases, with 8 bases sitting between them. The CDR3 extends over 13 amino acids. Germline CDR1 MDHEN, CDR2 SYDVKM.

V is TRBV11-2 and J is TRBJ2-1; 10 bases are a match to TRBD1. The CDR3 loop spans 16 amino acids. J gave up 2 bases and V 3 bases, and 4 bases lay outside the gene matches. Germline V gives CDR1 SGHAT, CDR2 FQNNGV. CDR3 protein: CASSFRTGGAYNEQFF. In nucleotides, the CDR3 is TGTGCCAGCAGCTTCAGGACAGGGGGAGCCTACAATGAGCAGTTCTTC.

The V gene is TRBV7-2, the J gene TRBJ2-3; D gene unclear. V dropped 5 bases and J dropped 2 bases, with 14 bases sitting between them. The CDR3 sequence is 15 residues long. Germline assignment: CDR1 SGHTA and CDR2 FQGNSA. CDR3 sequence (DNA): TGTGCCAGCAGCCTCCTGGCCAGATTCACAGATACGCAGTATTTT. The encoded protein is CASSLLARFTDTQYF.

Comment on this clone: Other DNA variants within this sample encode the same CDR3. V usage is TRBV5-1 and J usage is TRBJ2-5; D not resolved. V was shortened by 2 bases and J by 0 bases, with 2 bases between the two germline ends. The length of the CDR3 is 12 residues. Germline V CDR1 and CDR2: SGHRS, YFSETQ. The CDR3 is CASSLYQETQYF. CDR3 nucleotides: TGCGCCAGCAGCTTATACCAAGAGACCCAGTACTTC.

The chain is built from TRBV30 and TRBJ1-5; tentative D call: TRBD1 (5 bases). Trimming took 1 base from V and 0 from J, leaving 10 bases between them. This CDR3 comprises 15 residues. In germline, CDR1 is GTSNPN, CDR2 SVGIG (reference sequence). In DNA, the CDR3 is TGTGCCTGGAGTGAAGGGGCCTCTAGCAATCAGCCCCAGCATTTT. This codes for CAWSEGASSNQPQHF. Looking up the rest from reference TRBV30 and TRBJ1-5 gives the full variable domain: SQTIHQWPATLVQPVGSPLSLECTVEGTSNPNLYWYRQAAGRGLQLLFYSVGIGQISSEVPQNLSASRPQDRQFILSSKKLLLSDSGFYLCAWSEGASSNQPQHFGDGTRLSIL.

Points on this clone: The same CDR3 can be traced to other DNA sequences in this sample. The V gene is TRBV5-6, the J gene TRBJ2-1, with D unclear. V was clipped by 4 bases and J by 0 bases, with 8 bases between them. The CDR3 totals 14 residues. Germline V gene lookup returns CDR1 SGHDT and CDR2 YYEEEE. In DNA, the CDR3 is TGTGCCAGCAGCCTGCAAGGCTCCTACAATGAGCAGTTCTTC. Its translation: CASSLQGSYNEQFF.

CDR3 in amino acids: CASSLQGANYGYTF. The CDR3 nucleotides are TGTGCCAGCAGCTTACAGGGAGCTAACTATGGCTACACCTTC. This chain links TRBV13 with TRBJ1-2, with a tentative D call TRBD1 (5 bases). The ends were cut back, 2 bases at V and 0 bases at J, with 7 bases in the middle. The germline V gene has CDR1 PRHDT and CDR2 FYEKMQ (reference sequence). The CDR3 totals 14 residues.

In this sample, this clone turned up once. V and J are TRBV25-1 and TRBJ2-3; 7 bases map to TRBD2. The V and J ends lost 2 bases and 1 base, in that order; junction bases with no gene match: 3. The CDR3 has 15 amino acids. CDR1 and CDR2 (germline): MGHDK, SYGVNS. The CDR3 nucleotides are TGTGCCAGCAGTGAACAGGGAGGGGGCACAGATACGCAGTATTTT. This encodes CASSEQGGGTDTQYF.

In regard to this clone: This sample also contains other DNA sequences that code for the same CDR3. The chain joins TRBV27 to TRBJ1-6; D is unclear. Trimming left V 4 bases short and J 4 bases short, with 5 bases between. CDR3 length: 13 residues. Per the germline V gene, CDR1 is MNHEY and CDR2 is SMNVEV (reference sequence). CDR3 nucleotide sequence: TGTGCCAGCAGTTCGGGTTATAATTCACCCCTCCACTTT. Translating it yields CASSSGYNSPLHF.

The V and J genes are TRBV14 and TRBJ2-7; D call uncertain. This CDR3 has 13 residues. Trimming removed 4 bases at V and 1 base at J, with 8 bases between. The germline CDR1 and CDR2 sequences are SGHDN and FVKESK. CDR3 bases: TGTGCCAGCAGCCGTACCGAATCCTACGAGCAGTACTTC. It is translated as CASSRTESYEQYF.

V is TRBV6-1 and J is TRBJ2-1; unclear D gene. The V and J ends lost 2 bases and 2 bases respectively, with 13 bases between them. CDR3 length equals 16 residues. Germline CDR1 and CDR2: MNHNS and SASEGT. The CDR3 protein is CASSESFISPYNEQFF. The CDR3 nucleotides read TGTGCCAGCAGTGAATCTTTCATTAGCCCCTACAATGAGCAGTTCTTC.

This clone was seen a single time. V and J are TRBV9 and TRBJ2-3; 7 bases are shared with TRBD1. J gave up 5 bases and V 3 bases, and 12 bases lay outside the gene matches. This CDR3 is built from 16 residues. CDR1 and CDR2 (germline): SGDLS, YYNGEE. The CDR3 sequence: CASSAQGVDFGDTQYF. CDR3 in DNA: TGTGCCAGCAGCGCGCAGGGGGTGGACTTTGGAGATACGCAGTATTTT.

The chain joins TRBV28 to TRBJ2-5; perhaps D is TRBD1 or TRBD2 (5 bases each). This CDR3 region has 13 residues. CDR1 and CDR2 (germline): MDHEN, SYDVKM. With 1 base removed from V and 5 bases from J, the gap between germline ends came to 8 bases. This CDR3 is CASSLYEGETQYF. The CDR3 DNA reads as TGTGCCAGCAGTTTATATGAGGGGGAGACCCAGTACTTC.

V is TRBV5-1 and J is TRBJ2-3; TRBD2 agrees at 15 bases. The trim removed 2 bases at V and 11 bases at J, leaving 9 bases unmatched. CDR3 size: 16 residues. Germline CDR1 and CDR2: SGHRS and YFSETQ. The CDR3 nucleotides are TGCGCCAGCAGCTTTCGGACTAGCGGGAGGGGAAGTGAGCAGTATTTT. Translation: CASSFRTSGRGSEQYF.

To note about this clone: In the same sample, other DNA sequences code for this CDR3. The chain has TRBV4-1 and TRBJ2-7; 8 positions agree with TRBD2. This CDR3 is 15 amino acids long. Germline values: CDR1 MGHRA, CDR2 YSYEKL. V was pared by 0 bases and J by 2 bases, with 3 bases of the junction left unmatched. CDR3 loop: CASSQDPAGAYEQYF. For the CDR3, the DNA is TGCGCCAGCAGCCAAGATCCAGCGGGAGCCTACGAGCAGTACTTC.

The chain links TRBV4-1 to TRBJ2-2; 8 bases fit TRBD1. V trimming: 4 bases; J trimming: 8 bases; junction bases outside the gene matches: 9. CDR1 and CDR2 (germline): MGHRA, YSYEKL. The CDR3 runs to 15 residues. As DNA, the CDR3 is TGCGCCAGCAGCCCGATTCGGACAGGGATTGGGGAGCTGTTTTTT. Amino acid sequence: CASSPIRTGIGELFF.

V and J are TRBV11-2 and TRBJ2-7; D not resolved. Trimming stripped 0 bases from V and 3 bases from J, with 15 bases between. Germline CDR1 and CDR2: SGHAT and FQNNGV. The CDR3 runs to 16 residues. CDR3 region: CASSLDRRGTVYEQYF. Written as DNA, the CDR3 is TGTGCCAGCAGCTTAGATCGACGAGGCACAGTCTACGAGCAGTACTTC.